The source of this TCR beta chain is a study of T cell responses to AZD1222 COVID-19 vaccine. General study findings and limits: Seropositive status at baseline applied to only six AZD1222 recipients. As reported, nearly half of all spike-specific TCRs target variant regions that are unmutated. Following two doses of AZD1222, Spike-specific TCR breadth and depth rose.

On this clone: Its specificity is not known.

Clones were read by immunoSEQ multiplex PCR, and TCRdb kept only the in-frame ones, dropping some. Among about 180,000 clones listed, approximately 86% were seen once. CDR1 is SGDLS, CDR2 YYNGEE, per germline. CDR3 length equals 16 residues. V was cut by 0 bases and J by 1 base, with 12 bases left in between. The chain joins TRBV9 to TRBJ2-3; D unclear. The starting material was peripheral blood, obtained on day 0 of AZD1222 vaccination. The source is an adult in good health. The CDR3 DNA follows: TGTGCCAGCAGCGTAGAAAGAGCTAGTGGCACAGATACGCAGTATTTT. It translates to CASSVERASGTDTQYF.